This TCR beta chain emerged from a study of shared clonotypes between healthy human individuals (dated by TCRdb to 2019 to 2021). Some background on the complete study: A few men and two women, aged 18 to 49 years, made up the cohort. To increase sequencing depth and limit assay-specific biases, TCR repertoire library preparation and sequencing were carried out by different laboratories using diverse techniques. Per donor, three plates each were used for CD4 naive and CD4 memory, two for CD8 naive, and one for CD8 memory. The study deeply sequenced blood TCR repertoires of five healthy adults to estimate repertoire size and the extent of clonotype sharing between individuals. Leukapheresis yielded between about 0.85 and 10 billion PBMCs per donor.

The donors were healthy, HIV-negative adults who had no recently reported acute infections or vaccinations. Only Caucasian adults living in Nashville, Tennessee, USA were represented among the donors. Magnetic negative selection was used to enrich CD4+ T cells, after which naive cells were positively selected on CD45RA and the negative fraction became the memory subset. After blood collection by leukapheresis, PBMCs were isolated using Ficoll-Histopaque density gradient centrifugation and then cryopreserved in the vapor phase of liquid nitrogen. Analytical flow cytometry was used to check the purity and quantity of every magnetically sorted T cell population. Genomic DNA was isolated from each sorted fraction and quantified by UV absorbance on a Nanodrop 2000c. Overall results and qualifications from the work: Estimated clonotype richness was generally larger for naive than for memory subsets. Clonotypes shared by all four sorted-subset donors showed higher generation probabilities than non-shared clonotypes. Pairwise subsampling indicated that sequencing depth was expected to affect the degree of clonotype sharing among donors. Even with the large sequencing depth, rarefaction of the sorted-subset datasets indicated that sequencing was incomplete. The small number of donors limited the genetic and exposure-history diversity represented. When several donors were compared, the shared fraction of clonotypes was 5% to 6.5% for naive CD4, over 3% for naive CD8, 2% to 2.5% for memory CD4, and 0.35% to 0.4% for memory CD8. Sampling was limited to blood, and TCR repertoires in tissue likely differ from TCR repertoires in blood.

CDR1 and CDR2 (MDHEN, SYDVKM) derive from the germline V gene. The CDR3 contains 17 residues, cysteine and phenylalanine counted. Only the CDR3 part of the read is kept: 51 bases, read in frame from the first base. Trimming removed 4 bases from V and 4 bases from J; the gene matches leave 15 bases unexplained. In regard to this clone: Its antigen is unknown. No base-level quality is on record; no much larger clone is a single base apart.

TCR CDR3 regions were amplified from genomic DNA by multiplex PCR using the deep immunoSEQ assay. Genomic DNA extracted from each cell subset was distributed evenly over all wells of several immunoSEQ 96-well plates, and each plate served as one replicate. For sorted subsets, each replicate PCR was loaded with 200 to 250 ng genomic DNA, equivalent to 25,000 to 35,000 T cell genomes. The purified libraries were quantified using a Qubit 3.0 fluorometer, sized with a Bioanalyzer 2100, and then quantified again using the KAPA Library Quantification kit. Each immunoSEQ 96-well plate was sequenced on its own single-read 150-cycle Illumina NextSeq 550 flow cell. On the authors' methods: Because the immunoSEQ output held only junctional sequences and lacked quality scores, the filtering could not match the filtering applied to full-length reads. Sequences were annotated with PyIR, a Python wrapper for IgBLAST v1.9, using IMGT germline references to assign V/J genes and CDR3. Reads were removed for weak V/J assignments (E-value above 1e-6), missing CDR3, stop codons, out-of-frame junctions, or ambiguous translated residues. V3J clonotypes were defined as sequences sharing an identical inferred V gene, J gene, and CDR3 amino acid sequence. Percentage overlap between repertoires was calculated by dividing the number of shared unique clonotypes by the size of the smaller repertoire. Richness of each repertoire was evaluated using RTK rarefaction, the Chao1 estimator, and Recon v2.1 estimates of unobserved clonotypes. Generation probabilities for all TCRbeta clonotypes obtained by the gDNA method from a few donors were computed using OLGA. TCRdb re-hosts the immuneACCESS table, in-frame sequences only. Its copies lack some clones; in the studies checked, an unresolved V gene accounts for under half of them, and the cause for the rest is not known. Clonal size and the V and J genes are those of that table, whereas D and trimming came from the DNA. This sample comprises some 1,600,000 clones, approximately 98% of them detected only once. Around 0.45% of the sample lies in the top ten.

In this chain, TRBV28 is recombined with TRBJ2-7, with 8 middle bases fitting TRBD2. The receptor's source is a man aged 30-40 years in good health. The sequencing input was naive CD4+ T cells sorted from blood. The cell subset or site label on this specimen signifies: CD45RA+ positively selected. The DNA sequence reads TGTGCCAGCAGTTCCACAGCCCGTACGGGAGGGAATTACGAGCAGTACTTC. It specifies CASSSTARTGGNYEQYF.